The 14 T cell receptor beta chains listed next were all sequenced from one sample in a study of human T cells and chemical hapten exposure. Each CDR3 protein is one row after TCRdb ran MiXCR on the RACE reads. This sample has more than 30,000 distinct CDR3 sequences, with about 6.3% found just once. Time point reported: patch test 1, 2 weeks after DPC sensitization. Noted treatment: therapeutic diphenylcyclopropenone sensitization with weekly scalp DPC. The starting material, unfractionated whole blood, was used for total RNA extraction. Specimen: whole blood, collected in connection with sensitization to the hapten diphenylcyclopropenone (DPC). The receptors shown here come from a woman in her 30s with alopecia areata. Some clones in this sample may be carry-over from other donors' samples.

V and J are TRBV28 and TRBJ2-1, with D possibly being TRBD1 (6 bases). V lost 5 bases and J lost 9, with 11 bases in between. CDR1 MDHEN and CDR2 SYDVKM come from the germline V gene. The CDR3 is made up of 12 amino acids. The chain's CDR3 is CASSLGGTEQFF. The DNA of the CDR3 is TGTGCCAGCAGTCTAGGGGGAACTGAGCAGTTCTTC. Full variable domain (missing parts from reference TRBV28 and TRBJ2-1): DVKVTQSSRYLVKRTGEKVFLECVQDMDHENMFWYRQDPGLGLRLIYFSYDVKMKEKGDIPEGYSVSREKKERFSLILESASTNQTSMYLCASSLGGTEQFFGPGTRLTVL.

Notes on this clonotype: Since no conserved phenylalanine or tryptophan closes the CDR3, a read error is the likely cause. The chain combines TRBV9 with TRBJ2-3; 8 positions match TRBD2. The germline V gene encodes CDR1 SGDLS and CDR2 YYNGEE. This CDR3 is built from 16 residues. V gave up 4 bases and J gave up 2 bases; unmatched junction bases: 9. Written as DNA, the CDR3 is TGTGCCAGCAGCCCATATCCGGGACTAGACACAGATACGCAGTATGTT. Its protein product is CASSPYPGLDTDTQYV.

This rearrangement joins TRBV7-2 to TRBJ2-5; 9 bases are shared with TRBD2. CDR3 size: 18 residues. Germline CDR1 is SGHTA and CDR2 is FQGNSA. V was pared by 1 base and J by 5 bases, with 14 bases of the junction left unmatched. The CDR3 loop reads CASSLDGQRGVLLETQYF. In DNA, the CDR3 is TGTGCCAGCAGCTTAGATGGGCAGCGGGGGGTTTTGTTGGAGACCCAGTACTTC.

This clonotype was counted at least ten times. The chain recombines TRBV24-1 with TRBJ2-3; 8 bases map to TRBD1. In germline, CDR1 is KGHDR, CDR2 SFDVKD. This CDR3 is 16 amino acids long. The V gene end was trimmed by 3 bases and the J gene end by 3 bases; junction bases not matched to a gene: 7. CDR3 DNA sequence: TGTGCCACCAGTGATGTCCAGGGGGCCGGGACAGATACGCAGTATTTT. Translating it yields CATSDVQGAGTDTQYF.

This clonotype was found a few times. The V and J genes are TRBV20-1 and TRBJ1-5; unclear D gene. Trimming removed 4 bases from V and 4 bases from J, with 8 bases in between. CDR1 and CDR2 from the germline V gene are DFQATT and SNEGSKA (reference sequence). This CDR3 region has 12 residues. The CDR3 loop is CSAIKGNQPQHF. The CDR3 DNA is TGCAGTGCTATTAAAGGGAATCAGCCCCAGCATTTT.

The chain joins TRBV12-3 or TRBV12-4 to TRBJ1-1; 7 bases match TRBD1. This CDR3 comprises 15 residues. With V trimmed by 5 bases and J by 0 bases, 6 bases remained unmatched. CDR3: CASSLRTGMNTEAFF. Here the CDR3 DNA reads TGTGCCAGCAGTCTGAGGACAGGAATGAACACTGAAGCTTTCTTT.

This clonotype showed up many times. The rearrangement uses TRBV4-2 and TRBJ2-7, with 8 bases lining up with TRBD1. This CDR3 is 13 amino acids long. V dropped 4 bases and J dropped 7; count of bases not matched to a gene: 6. Germline assignment: CDR1 LGHNA and CDR2 YNFKEQ. CDR3 loop: CASSRNRGSEQYF. The CDR3 DNA sequence: TGTGCCAGCAGCCGCAACAGGGGGAGTGAGCAGTACTTC.

This clonotype was observed at least ten times. CDR3 nucleotides: TGTGCCACCCTCGGGCCGCTAGGACAGGGCGGTTCACCCCTCCACTTT. It codes for CATLGPLGQGGSPLHF. The chain carries TRBV28 and TRBJ1-6, with 8 bases aligning to TRBD1. The CDR3 has 16 residues. The junction had 17 bases not matched to a gene; V was cut back by 10 bases and J by 9 bases. Germline CDR1 and CDR2: MDHEN and SYDVKM.

This clonotype was seen more than once but under ten times. This rearrangement joins TRBV28 to TRBJ2-3, with 11 bases that match TRBD2. J lost 5 bases, V lost 2 bases, and 6 bases had no gene match. Per the germline V gene, CDR1 is MDHEN and CDR2 is SYDVKM. This CDR3 contains 16 residues. CDR3 loop: CASSLPSGGPGDTQYF. The CDR3 DNA follows: TGTGCCAGCAGTTTACCTAGCGGGGGGCCAGGAGATACGCAGTATTTT.

The rearrangement uses TRBV6-5 and TRBJ1-5; D call uncertain. The CDR3 spans 14 residues. Trimming left V 3 bases short and J 3 bases short, with 9 bases between. Germline V gene data show CDR1 as MNHEY and CDR2 as SVGAGI. CDR3 amino acids: CASSYQYDNQPQHF. CDR3 sequence (DNA): TGTGCCAGCAGTTATCAATACGACAATCAGCCCCAGCATTTT.

This clonotype showed up just a few times. The chain uses TRBV5-1 and TRBJ2-7; a weak D match, TRBD1 (6 bases). The CDR3 has 15 residues. V was shortened by 3 bases and J by 0 bases, with 13 bases between the two germline ends. The V gene's germline CDR1 is SGHRS and CDR2 YFSETQ. This CDR3 reads CASSSGVQASYEQYF. CDR3 DNA: TGCGCCAGCAGCTCAGGGGTCCAAGCCTCCTACGAGCAGTACTTC.

Sample share makes this clonotype medium-sized (0.01 to 0.1%). The rearrangement uses TRBV29-1 and TRBJ1-4; D not certain. The V gene lost 0 bases and the J gene lost 3 bases, with 8 bases spanning the gap. Germline V CDR1 and CDR2: SQVTM, ANQGSEA. This CDR3 region has 14 residues. Here the CDR3 reads CSVEDPVSNEKLFF. The CDR3 coding sequence is TGCAGCGTTGAAGATCCCGTGTCTAATGAAAAACTGTTTTTT. The variable domain in full, with the rest retrieved from reference TRBV29-1 and TRBJ1-4, is SAVISQKPSRDICQRGTSLTIQCQVDSQVTMMFWYRQQPGQSLTLIATANQGSEATYESGFVIDKFPISRPNLTFSTLTVSNMSPEDSSIYLCSVEDPVSNEKLFFGSGTQLSVL.

This clonotype came up many times. V and J are TRBV20-1 and TRBJ2-1; D is undetermined. The germline gives CDR1 DFQATT, CDR2 SNEGSKA (reference sequence). Deletions cut 0 bases from V and 10 bases from J, with 13 bases between. There are 13 residues in the CDR3. The CDR3 region is CSARDGGRAEQFF. The DNA for the CDR3 is TGCAGTGCTAGAGATGGTGGCCGGGCGGAGCAGTTCTTC.

This clonotype has only a few counts. This chain joins TRBV7-9 and TRBJ2-7; 11 bases match TRBD1. The ends lost 8 bases at V and 4 bases at J; junction bases unmatched: 1. CDR1 and CDR2 (germline): SEHNR, FQNEAQ (reference sequence). This CDR3 has 12 amino acids. CDR3 DNA sequence: TGTGCCAGCGGGACAGGGGGATACGAGCAGTACTTC. Its protein is CASGTGGYEQYF. Variable domain in full (rest from reference TRBV7-9 and TRBJ2-7): DTGVSQNPRHKITKRGQNVTFRCDPISEHNRLYWYRQTLGQGPEFLTYFQNEAQLEKSRLLSDRFSAERPKGSFSTLEIQRTEQGDSAMYLCASGTGGYEQYFGPGTRLTVT.